The 26 T cell receptor beta chains reported below all come from one sample, sequenced in a study of regulatory T cells in long-lasting Graves disease. Time point specified: newly diagnosed GD, antithyroid drugs for less than 3 months. Extracted PBMC RNA gave rise to the TCR library. Arm-PCR with iRepertoire HTBI primers amplified the CDR3 regions for these TCR beta libraries. TCRdb itself ran the multiplex PCR reads through MiXCR, one entry per CDR3 protein. The sample shows roughly 560,000 distinct CDR3 sequences, around 11% of them seen only once. These records were also assigned to another study, of T cells in Graves' hyperthyroidism and ophthalmopathy.

The material was peripheral blood mononuclear cells (PBMCs), obtained at new diagnosis, from a patient treated with antithyroid drugs. The receptor set was obtained from a woman in her thirties with Graves disease.

This clonotype was observed at least ten times. The gene calls are TRBV7-2 and TRBJ2-1; D possibly corresponds to TRBD2 (5 bases). CDR3 length equals 13 residues. The V end was cut by 5 bases, the J end by 12 bases, with 17 bases between. Germline V gene data show CDR1 as SGHTA and CDR2 as FQGNSA. CDR3 bases: TGTGCCAGCAGCCAAGGAATATCGGGAAGGCAGTTCTTC. Translated, it gives CASSQGISGRQFF.

This clonotype appeared many times. The chain links TRBV27 to TRBJ2-1; 7 positions agree with TRBD1. CDR1 is MNHEY and CDR2 is SMNVEV in the germline V gene (reference sequence). Losses at the gene ends were 0 bases for V and 8 bases for J; bases not matched to a gene: 4. This CDR3 has 14 amino acids. The CDR3 bases are TGTGCCAGCAGTTTATCGACAGGGTCGCATGAGCAGTTCTTC. It yields the protein CASSLSTGSHEQFF.

A remark on this clonotype: A clone one base away is much larger, so this may be a read error. CDR3 protein: CASSLTWTGGLGYTF. The CDR3 coding sequence is TGTGCCAGCAGCTTAACCTGGACAGGGGGCCTTGGCTACACCTTC. The chain carries TRBV11-2 and TRBJ1-2; the match to TRBD1 covers 11 bases. The germline V gene has CDR1 SGHAT and CDR2 FQNNGV. The ends lost 2 bases at V and 7 bases at J; junction bases unmatched: 6. The CDR3 sequence is 15 residues long. Using reference TRBV11-2 and TRBJ1-2 for the parts outside the CDR3, the full variable domain is EAGVAQSPRYKIIEKRQSVAFWCNPISGHATLYWYQQILGQGPKLLIQFQNNGVVDDSQLPKDRFSAERLKGVDSTLKIQPAKLEDSAVYLCASSLTWTGGLGYTFGSGTRLTVV.

The V gene is TRBV7-8, the J gene TRBJ1-2; D uncertain. This CDR3 region has 17 residues. V was shortened by 3 bases and J by 2 bases, with 19 bases between the two germline ends. Germline V lookup: CDR1 SGHVS, CDR2 FQNEAQ. Here the CDR3 reads CASSFSRIGESNYGYTF. The CDR3 DNA reads as TGTGCCAGCAGCTTTTCCCGTATCGGGGAGTCCAACTATGGCTACACCTTC.

The CDR3 coding sequence is TGTGCCAGCAGTACCACCGAAGAGCGGGGCTCCTCCAAAAACATTCAGTACTTC. The encoded protein is CASSTTEERGSSKNIQYF. The rearrangement uses TRBV28 and TRBJ2-4; 7 bases map to TRBD2. From germline, CDR1 is MDHEN and CDR2 SYDVKM. V shed 5 bases and J 2 bases; nucleotides not matched to a gene: 15. The CDR3 covers 18 residues.

This clonotype has at least ten counts. V gene TRBV7-8 combines with J gene TRBJ2-5; 10 bases line up with TRBD2. This CDR3 spans 17 amino acids. Germline trimming cut 1 base from V and 7 bases from J; bases unmatched to any gene: 12. CDR1 and CDR2 from the germline V gene are SGHVS and FQNEAQ. The CDR3 is CASSLGLAGAVRGTQYF. DNA of the CDR3: TGTGCCAGCAGCTTAGGGCTAGCGGGAGCTGTTCGCGGGACCCAGTACTTC.

Ten or more counts support this clonotype. The CDR3 protein is CASSLAPVAGITDTQYF. The CDR3 DNA sequence: TGCGCCAGCAGCTTGGCACCGGTAGCGGGAATCACAGATACGCAGTATTTT. The J gene is TRBJ2-3, the V gene TRBV5-1, with 8 bases identical to TRBD2. CDR1 is SGHRS and CDR2 is YFSETQ in the germline V gene. V gave up 0 bases and J gave up 2 bases; unmatched junction bases: 8. This CDR3 is built from 17 residues. The full variable domain, completed using reference TRBV5-1 and TRBJ2-3, is KAGVTQTPRYLIKTRGQQVTLSCSPISGHRSVSWYQQTPGQGLQFLFEYFSETQRNKGNFPGRFSGRQFSNSRSEMNVSTLELGDSALYLCASSLAPVAGITDTQYFGPGTRLTVL.

This clonotype was found many times. The chain carries TRBV2 and TRBJ1-5; the D is unclear. CDR3 length: 14 residues. V lost 8 bases and J lost 1, with 12 bases in between. CDR1 is SNHLY, CDR2 FYNNEI, per germline. The CDR3 DNA follows: TGTGCCAGCGGAGGGAGGAGAAGCAATCAGCCCCAGCATTTT. Protein product: CASGGRRSNQPQHF. The full variable domain, completed using reference TRBV2 and TRBJ1-5, is EPEVTQTPSHQVTQMGQEVILRCVPISNHLYFYWYRQILGQKVEFLVSFYNNEISEKSEIFDDQFSVERPDGSNFTLKIRSTKLEDSAMYFCASGGRRSNQPQHFGDGTRLSIL.

This clonotype has a count of ten or more. CDR3 coding DNA: TGTGCCTGGAGCGGTTGGGGGGCCGAGGGCAATCAGCCCCAGCATTTT. Translated: CAWSGWGAEGNQPQHF. The chain has TRBV30 and TRBJ1-5; TRBD1 is a possible D gene (6 bases). This CDR3 comprises 16 residues. Germline-derived CDR1 and CDR2 are GTSNPN and SVGIG (reference sequence). The V end lost 3 bases, the J end lost 2 bases, and 17 bases lay between the germline ends. The whole variable domain, filled in from reference TRBV30 and TRBJ1-5, reads SQTIHQWPATLVQPVGSPLSLECTVEGTSNPNLYWYRQAAGRGLQLLFYSVGIGQISSEVPQNLSASRPQDRQFILSSKKLLLSDSGFYLCAWSGWGAEGNQPQHFGDGTRLSIL.

The rearrangement uses TRBV27 and TRBJ1-2, with D perhaps TRBD1 (5 bases). The CDR3 is 14 residues long. The V gene lost 6 bases and the J gene lost 7 bases, with 18 bases spanning the gap. Germline values: CDR1 MNHEY, CDR2 SMNVEV (reference sequence). The CDR3 region has the DNA TGTGCCAGCAGCCCGGGGGGGTCTCTTGGTGGCTACACCTTC. Translating it yields CASSPGGSLGGYTF.

This clonotype was picked up many times. This chain uses TRBV12-3 or TRBV12-4 with TRBJ1-2; D is perhaps TRBD1 (6 bases). The ends were cut back, 3 bases at V and 6 bases at J, with 8 bases in the middle. CDR3 length: 12 residues. This chain's CDR3 is CASSFGDNGYTF. Written as DNA, the CDR3 is TGTGCCAGCAGTTTCGGGGACAATGGCTACACCTTC.

This clonotype was recorded a few times. CDR3 DNA: TGTGCCAGCAGGAGGAACGCGGACTCCTACGAGCAGTACTTC. Translated: CASRRNADSYEQYF. This chain joins TRBV6-2 or TRBV6-3 and TRBJ2-7; D is uncertain. The CDR3 is 14 residues long. Germline-derived CDR1 and CDR2 are MNHEY and SVGEGT. Trimming cost V 6 bases and J 0 bases, with 12 bases left between them.

In its sample, this clonotype was seen a few times. The chain combines TRBV7-9 with TRBJ2-1, with TRBD2 identical over 8 bases. J lost 0 bases, V lost 4 bases, and 8 bases had no gene match. The length of the CDR3 is 17 residues. CDR1 is SEHNR and CDR2 is FQNEAQ in the germline V gene (reference sequence). In nucleotides, the CDR3 is TGTGCCAGCAGCTCCGTCGGGCGGGAGGACTCCTACAATGAGCAGTTCTTC. Its translation: CASSSVGREDSYNEQFF.

As regards this clonotype: A much larger clone differs from this one at a single base, so this may be a read error. The chain employs TRBV11-2 and TRBJ2-1, with 7 bases lining up with TRBD2. CDR3 length: 16 residues. The germline V gene has CDR1 SGHAT and CDR2 FQNNGV. Trimming took 0 bases from V and 6 from J; bases not matched to a gene: 8. DNA of the CDR3: TGTGCCAGCAGCTTAGAGTTAGCGGGTCTAGGCAATGAGCAGTTCTTC. Its protein product is CASSLELAGLGNEQFF. Full variable domain (outside the CDR3, taken from reference TRBV11-2 and TRBJ2-1): EAGVAQSPRYKIIEKRQSVAFWCNPISGHATLYWYQQILGQGPKLLIQFQNNGVVDDSQLPKDRFSAERLKGVDSTLKIQPAKLEDSAVYLCASSLELAGLGNEQFFGPGTRLTVL.

In regard to this clonotype: The junction shows a germline mismatch at one end, possibly a read error. The chain is built from TRBV28 and TRBJ2-7; no clear D. The CDR3 is 12 amino acids. CDR1 MDHEN and CDR2 SYDVKM come from the germline V gene. The CDR3 is CASSLAGYERYF. The CDR3 DNA is TGTGCCAGCAGTTTAGCCGGGTACGAGCGGTACTTC.

This clonotype appeared many times. The chain carries TRBV30 and TRBJ1-2; TRBD1 agrees at 9 bases. Losses at the gene ends were 5 bases for V and 4 bases for J; bases not matched to a gene: 5. The CDR3 contains 13 residues. Per germline, CDR1 GTSNPN and CDR2 SVGIG (reference sequence). Written as DNA, the CDR3 is TGTGCCTGGCAGACAGGGGGGATCTATGGCTACACCTTC. Translation: CAWQTGGIYGYTF. The whole variable domain, filled in from reference TRBV30 and TRBJ1-2, reads SQTIHQWPATLVQPVGSPLSLECTVEGTSNPNLYWYRQAAGRGLQLLFYSVGIGQISSEVPQNLSASRPQDRQFILSSKKLLLSDSGFYLCAWQTGGIYGYTFGSGTRLTVV.

This clonotype was counted at least ten times. The chain joins TRBV6-5 to TRBJ2-1, with D perhaps given as TRBD1 or TRBD2 (7 bases each). Germline loops: CDR1 MNHEY, CDR2 SVGAGI. The CDR3 sequence is 17 residues long. V was pared by 2 bases and J by 4 bases, with 18 bases between. The CDR3 region has the DNA TGTGCCAGCAGTTACCCAGGGGGGGGTGGACGATACAATGAGCAGTTCTTC. It codes for CASSYPGGGGRYNEQFF.

This clonotype was counted between two and nine times. J is TRBJ1-2 and V is TRBV28, with 12 bases identical to TRBD1. This CDR3 has 17 amino acids. V was pared by 5 bases and J by 2 bases, with 9 bases of the junction left unmatched. CDR1 and CDR2 (germline): MDHEN, SYDVKM. This CDR3 reads CASSPGQGALSNYGYTF. Here the CDR3 DNA reads TGTGCCAGCAGTCCGGGACAGGGGGCCCTATCGAACTATGGCTACACCTTC.

This clonotype was seen ten or more times. The chain links TRBV6-5 to TRBJ2-5, with D perhaps TRBD2 (5 bases). The CDR3 totals 14 residues. V dropped 0 bases and J dropped 7 bases, with 12 bases sitting between them. CDR1 and CDR2 from the germline V gene are MNHEY and SVGAGI. The DNA of the CDR3 is TGTGCCAGCAGTTACTCGAGGGTGGCGCTGACCCAGTACTTC. The encoded protein is CASSYSRVALTQYF.

Ten or more counts support this clonotype. The V gene is TRBV7-8, the J gene TRBJ2-1; the D is unclear. The V gene lost 2 bases and the J gene lost 0 bases, with 11 bases spanning the gap. The CDR3 spans 16 residues. The V gene's germline CDR1 is SGHVS and CDR2 FQNEAQ. In nucleotides, the CDR3 is TGTGCCAGCAGCTTATCTAGGCTCAGCTCCTACAATGAGCAGTTCTTC. Translation gives CASSLSRLSSYNEQFF.

There are many counts of this clonotype. The rearrangement joins TRBV4-1 to TRBJ2-3; 7 bases are a match to TRBD2. The CDR3 is 18 residues long. Germline-derived CDR1 and CDR2 are MGHRA and YSYEKL. The trim removed 1 base at V and 0 bases at J, leaving 10 bases unmatched. The CDR3 nucleotides are TGCGCCAGCAGCCAAGTTACGCGACTAGCTAAAAGCACAGATACGCAGTATTTT. It is translated as CASSQVTRLAKSTDTQYF.

This clonotype was counted only a few times. The chain carries TRBV29-1 and TRBJ2-3, with D possibly being TRBD1 (6 bases). Germline V gene sequence: CDR1 SQVTM, CDR2 ANQGSEA. The ends were cut back, 8 bases at V and 5 bases at J, with 14 bases in the middle. CDR3 length: 12 amino acids. This CDR3 is CSLWTAGDTQYF. Written as DNA, the CDR3 is TGCAGCCTCTGGACAGCCGGAGATACGCAGTATTTT.

The chain is built from TRBV27 and TRBJ2-2, with D possibly being TRBD1 (6 bases). The CDR3 is made up of 17 amino acids. Trimming left V 6 bases short and J 6 bases short, with 23 bases between. CDR1 is MNHEY, CDR2 SMNVEV, per germline (reference sequence). The CDR3 region is CASRPPAGEKWAGELFF. CDR3 DNA: TGTGCCAGCAGACCACCCGCAGGGGAGAAGTGGGCCGGGGAGCTGTTTTTT.

At least ten counts were recorded for this clonotype. V and J are TRBV29-1 and TRBJ2-3; the match to TRBD2 covers 10 bases. Germline values: CDR1 SQVTM, CDR2 ANQGSEA. The CDR3 has 15 residues. Losses at the gene ends were 3 bases for V and 4 bases for J; bases not matched to a gene: 7. In nucleotides, the CDR3 is TGCAGCGTTGAGTCTAGCGGGAGTCCCGCAGATACGCAGTATTTT. Amino acids: CSVESSGSPADTQYF.

This clonotype was counted a few times. This chain uses TRBV29-1 with TRBJ2-3; TRBD2 is a possible D gene (6 bases). Germline CDR1 reads SQVTM; CDR2 reads ANQGSEA. The CDR3 contains 13 residues. The V end lost 4 bases, the J end lost 6 bases, and 14 bases lay between the germline ends. This CDR3 is CSVGGGKKDTQYF. The CDR3 DNA sequence: TGCAGCGTTGGTGGGGGGAAAAAGGATACGCAGTATTTT.

This clonotype showed up many times. The chain has TRBV4-2 and TRBJ2-1; 11 bases are shared with TRBD2. The V segment lost 10 bases and the J segment 5 bases; nucleotides outside the gene matches: 4. Looked up from germline, CDR1 is LGHNA and CDR2 is YNFKEQ. CDR3 size: 13 residues. CDR3: CATGTSGHNEQFF. CDR3 nucleotide sequence: TGTGCCACCGGGACTAGCGGACACAATGAGCAGTTCTTC.